This TCR beta chain was profiled in a study of Graves' ophthalmopathy and Graves' hyperthyroidism. This clonotype came up many times. The antigen remains undetermined. Broader study findings: Ophthalmopathy progression prediction by the model yielded a sensitivity of about 70% and a specificity of about 72%. Blood also contained most of the expanded thyroid clonotypes above 0.001 frequency.

V lost 3 bases and J 0 bases, leaving 8 bases between the germline ends. The CDR3 is 13 amino acids. Germline-derived CDR1 and CDR2 are SQVTM and ANQGSEA. Amplified TCR beta CDR3 regions were obtained using RNA transcripts as template. Second-round multiplex PCR came after first-round RT-PCR with HTBI primers. Via MiXCR, TCRdb re-called the multiplex PCR reads, giving one row per CDR3 protein. The table shows around 1.1 million distinct CDR3 sequences, with about two fifths occurring only once. The clonotype was recovered from an adult man with Graves' hyperthyroidism. The chain carries TRBV29-1 and TRBJ1-1; unclear D gene. The specimen sequenced was peripheral blood or thyroid tissue (not recorded which). The CDR3 bases are TGCAGCGTTGAGCTGGGAATGAACACTGAAGCTTTCTTT. It specifies CSVELGMNTEAFF.